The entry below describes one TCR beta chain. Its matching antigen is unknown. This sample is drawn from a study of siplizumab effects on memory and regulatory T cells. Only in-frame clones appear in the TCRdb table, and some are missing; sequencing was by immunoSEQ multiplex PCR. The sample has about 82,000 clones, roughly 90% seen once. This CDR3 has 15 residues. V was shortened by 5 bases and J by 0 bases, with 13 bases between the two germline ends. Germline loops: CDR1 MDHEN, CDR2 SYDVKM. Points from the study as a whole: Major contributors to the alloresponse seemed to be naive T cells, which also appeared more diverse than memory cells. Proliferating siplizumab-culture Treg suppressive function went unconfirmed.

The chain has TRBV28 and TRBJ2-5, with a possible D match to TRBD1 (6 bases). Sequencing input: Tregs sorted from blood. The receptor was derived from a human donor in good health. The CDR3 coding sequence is TGTGCCAGCAGTCTCCGACAGGTCCACCAAGAGACCCAGTACTTC. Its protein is CASSLRQVHQETQYF. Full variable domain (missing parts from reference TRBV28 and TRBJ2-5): DVKVTQSSRYLVKRTGEKVFLECVQDMDHENMFWYRQDPGLGLRLIYFSYDVKMKEKGDIPEGYSVSREKKERFSLILESASTNQTSMYLCASSLRQVHQETQYFGPGTRLLVL.